Shown below are 17 T cell receptor beta chains from a single sample sequenced in a study of blood T cell repertoires in COVID-19. Only in-frame clones appear in the TCRdb table, and some are missing; sequencing was by immunoSEQ multiplex PCR. This sample has 200,000 to 250,000 clones; around 83% occur once, and the top ten carry 9.7%. The sample was peripheral blood. The receptor set was obtained from a man aged 50 or older with active or convalescent COVID-19.

V gene TRBV5-1 combines with J gene TRBJ2-3; 8 nucleotides agree with TRBD1. There are 14 residues in the CDR3. Germline V lookup: CDR1 SGHRS, CDR2 YFSETQ. V dropped 4 bases and J dropped 1; count of bases not matched to a gene: 2. The CDR3 reads CASSPGQGTDTQYF. As DNA, the CDR3 is TGCGCCAGCAGCCCGGGACAGGGCACAGATACGCAGTATTTT.

The chain is built from TRBV9 and TRBJ2-1; a weak D match, TRBD2 (6 bases). The V gene's germline CDR1 is SGDLS and CDR2 YYNGEE. The CDR3 spans 15 residues. V shed 0 bases and J shed 0 bases, with 7 bases lying between them. The DNA of the CDR3 is TGTGCCAGCAGCGTAGTCGGGGGCTCCTACAATGAGCAGTTCTTC. This sequence encodes CASSVVGGSYNEQFF.

This rearrangement joins TRBV4-3 to TRBJ2-7, with D perhaps matching TRBD2 (6 bases). This CDR3 is 16 amino acids long. Germline CDR1 reads LGHNA; CDR2 reads YSLEER. The V end was cut by 1 base, the J end by 2 bases, with 15 bases between. CDR3 sequence: CASSQGRASEPYEQYF. CDR3 DNA sequence: TGCGCCAGCAGCCAAGGAAGGGCTAGCGAACCCTACGAGCAGTACTTC.

This clone was counted once. CDR3 residues: CASSPRLWGDYGYTF. The CDR3 DNA sequence: TGTGCCAGCAGCCCCCGCCTCTGGGGGGACTATGGCTACACCTTC. J is TRBJ1-2 and V is TRBV5-6; a weak D match, TRBD1 (5 bases). The CDR3 covers 15 residues. Trimming pared 4 bases from V and 3 bases from J, leaving 16 bases between. Germline V gene sequence: CDR1 SGHDT, CDR2 YYEEEE.

This chain connects TRBV10-1 to TRBJ2-7; D is unresolved. The CDR3 consists of 13 residues. Trimming took 10 bases from V and 2 from J, leaving 15 bases between them. Looked up from germline, CDR1 is WNHNN and CDR2 is SYGVQD (reference sequence). DNA for the CDR3: TGCGCCACCCCGCGAGGAAATGCCTACGAGCAGTACGTC. It yields the protein CATPRGNAYEQYV.

J is TRBJ2-2 and V is TRBV12-3 or TRBV12-4; no clear D gene. The CDR3 sequence is 12 residues long. Trimming removed 4 bases at V and 3 bases at J, with 3 bases between. DNA for the CDR3: TGTGCCAGCAGTTCATACACCGGGGAGCTGTTTTTT. This sequence encodes CASSSYTGELFF.

About this clone itself: One junction end disagrees with the germline gene, perhaps due to a read error. The V gene is TRBV7-7, the J gene TRBJ2-3; D unresolved. The CDR3 has 17 amino acids. Per germline, CDR1 SSHAT and CDR2 FNYEAQ (reference sequence). CDR3: CASSSHPPRLPADTQYF. In DNA, the CDR3 is TGTGCTAGCAGCTCCCACCCCCCCAGGCTACCCGCTGATACGCAGTATTTT.

This clone was found a few times. This sequence joins TRBV19 and TRBJ1-5; D is uncertain. The CDR3 extends over 15 amino acids. Trimming took 8 bases from V and 3 from J, leaving 17 bases between them. The germline V gene encodes CDR1 LNHDA and CDR2 SQIVND (reference sequence). The CDR3 bases are TGTGCCAGTCGGAGGGCAGGACCTTCCAATCAGCCCCAGCATTTT. Translated, it gives CASRRAGPSNQPQHF.

The V call is TRBV5-5, the J call TRBJ1-4; D is possibly TRBD1 (6 bases). Per germline, CDR1 SGHKS and CDR2 YYEKEE (reference sequence). Deletions cut 0 bases from V and 8 bases from J, with 11 bases between. The CDR3 has 14 amino acids. Here the CDR3 DNA reads TGTGCCAGCAGCTTGGAAAGGGGGGGAGAAAAACTGTTTTTT. As protein: CASSLERGGEKLFF. The full variable domain, completed using reference TRBV5-5 and TRBJ1-4, is DAGVTQSPTHLIKTRGQQVTLRCSPISGHKSVSWYQQVLGQGPQFIFQYYEKEERGRGNFPDRFSARQFPNYSSELNVNALLLGDSALYLCASSLERGGEKLFFGSGTQLSVL.

The chain combines TRBV12-3 or TRBV12-4 with TRBJ2-7; 7 nucleotides agree with TRBD1. CDR3 size: 13 residues. J lost 6 bases, V lost 3 bases, and 5 bases had no gene match. Here the CDR3 DNA reads TGTGCCAGCAGTTTGGCAGGGGGAATCGAGCAGTACTTC. This gives the protein CASSLAGGIEQYF.

V usage is TRBV11-2 and J usage is TRBJ1-5; 8 positions match TRBD1. Germline CDR1 reads SGHAT; CDR2 reads FQNNGV. V lost 5 bases and J lost 5; bases outside the gene matches: 11. The CDR3 covers 16 residues. The CDR3 bases are TGTGCCAGCAGCCACGGGACAGGCAATCTCTATCAGCCCCAGCATTTT. It encodes CASSHGTGNLYQPQHF.

The V and J genes are TRBV11-3 and TRBJ1-2; 8 bases are shared with TRBD1. The ends lost 7 bases at V and 7 bases at J; junction bases unmatched: 11. The CDR3 runs to 14 residues. The V gene's germline CDR1 is SGHNT and CDR2 YENEEA. The CDR3 is CASTPHRTGSGYTF. Here the CDR3 DNA reads TGTGCCAGCACCCCTCACCGGACAGGGAGTGGCTACACCTTC.

The V and J genes are TRBV18 and TRBJ2-1; 7 nucleotides align to TRBD1. The V gene end was trimmed by 3 bases and the J gene end by 5 bases; junction bases not matched to a gene: 7. CDR3 size: 15 residues. Germline V gives CDR1 KGHSH, CDR2 LQKENI. In DNA form, the CDR3 reads TGTGCCAGCTCACCCGGACAGGCGTTTAACAATGAGCAGTTCTTC. Translation: CASSPGQAFNNEQFF.

The rearrangement uses TRBV5-6 and TRBJ2-2, with D possibly matching TRBD1 (6 bases). V was clipped by 4 bases and J by 1 base, with 14 bases between them. The length of the CDR3 is 16 residues. CDR1 and CDR2 (germline): SGHDT, YYEEEE. DNA of the CDR3: TGTGCCAGCAGCCCCCCAGGGGTCCTGAACACCGGGGAGCTGTTTTTT. It is translated as CASSPPGVLNTGELFF.

CDR3: CASSSTSALGSYGYTF. CDR3 nucleotide sequence: TGTGCCAGCAGCTCGACCTCGGCCCTAGGGAGCTATGGCTACACCTTC. The J gene is TRBJ1-2, the V gene TRBV5-6; D ambiguous. Germline CDR1 is SGHDT and CDR2 is YYEEEE. V lost 3 bases, J lost 4 bases, and 19 bases lay in between. The CDR3 is 16 amino acids.

This clone was picked up a small number of times. The chain combines TRBV7-2 with TRBJ2-7; TRBD2 agrees at 7 bases. With V trimmed by 3 bases and J by 3 bases, 8 bases remained unmatched. The CDR3 is 15 amino acids. Germline CDR1 SGHTA, CDR2 FQGNSA. The CDR3 region is CASSLIGGRIYEQYF. The CDR3, as DNA: TGTGCCAGCAGCTTGATTGGCGGGAGAATCTACGAGCAGTACTTC.

The rearrangement links TRBV5-1 to TRBJ1-4; D possibly corresponds to TRBD1 (5 bases). This CDR3 spans 15 amino acids. In germline, CDR1 is SGHRS, CDR2 YFSETQ. The V and J ends lost 1 base and 3 bases respectively, with 10 bases between them. This CDR3 reads CASSLMEGSNEKLFF. For the CDR3, the DNA is TGCGCCAGCAGCTTGATGGAGGGGTCTAATGAAAAACTGTTTTTT. The variable domain in full, with the rest retrieved from reference TRBV5-1 and TRBJ1-4, is KAGVTQTPRYLIKTRGQQVTLSCSPISGHRSVSWYQQTPGQGLQFLFEYFSETQRNKGNFPGRFSGRQFSNSRSEMNVSTLELGDSALYLCASSLMEGSNEKLFFGSGTQLSVL.